This TCR beta chain comes out of a study of CD8+ T cells in alopecia areata. Across the study: Patients in the treated group were given tofacitinib by mouth, 5 to 10 mg twice a day. General study findings and limits: Whether baseline CD8+ expansion is linked to response remains uncertain, given a single nonresponder.

Germline-derived CDR1 and CDR2 are MNHEY and SVGAGI. This CDR3 is built from 12 residues. Trimming took 2 bases from V and 10 from J, leaving 6 bases between them. Remarks on this clone: No antigen is known for it.

cDNA prepared by RNA extraction and subsequent reverse transcription served as the template for sequencing. Sequenced by immunoSEQ multiplex PCR; TCRdb stores in-frame clones only, minus some. The sample has around 300,000 clones, roughly 63% seen once. The treatment: oral pan-JAK inhibitor, 5-10 mg twice daily. From alopecia areata patients, lesional scalp punch biopsies and peripheral blood were collected. This specimen was CD4+ T cells sorted from blood, taken at roughly week 52, from a patient treated with tofacitinib. The gene calls are TRBV6-5 and TRBJ1-6; D is unclear. The receptor was isolated from a human donor with alopecia areata. DNA for the CDR3: TGTGCCAGCAGTTACCTTGAATCACCCCTCCACTTT. This gives the protein CASSYLESPLHF.